The sequence of this TCR beta chain was determined in a study of T cell responses to AZD1222 COVID-19 vaccine. The overall study: Doses given second, at about 4 or about 12 weeks, were pooled. Regarding the study as a whole: Baseline antibody screening turned up just a handful of seropositive AZD1222 recipients. Females outnumbered males among donors, who were mostly white British; clonal diversity was possibly underestimated. The breadth and depth of Spike-specific TCRs increased once two AZD1222 doses had been given.

Method: immunoSEQ multiplex PCR; TCRdb's copy keeps in-frame clones and lacks some. The sample holds 100,000 to 120,000 clones, around 90% seen once. Germline lookup yields CDR1 GTSNPN and CDR2 SVGIG (reference sequence). The CDR3 covers 12 residues. Trimming cost V 0 bases and J 6 bases, with 8 bases left between them. This clone has only a few counts. Its specificity is unknown. The sequence was obtained from an adult in good health. The V call is TRBV30, the J call TRBJ1-1; D unresolved. Source: peripheral blood, taken on day 0 of AZD1222 vaccination. The CDR3 protein is CAWSVLLAEAFF. In DNA form, the CDR3 reads TGTGCCTGGAGTGTACTGCTTGCTGAAGCTTTCTTT.